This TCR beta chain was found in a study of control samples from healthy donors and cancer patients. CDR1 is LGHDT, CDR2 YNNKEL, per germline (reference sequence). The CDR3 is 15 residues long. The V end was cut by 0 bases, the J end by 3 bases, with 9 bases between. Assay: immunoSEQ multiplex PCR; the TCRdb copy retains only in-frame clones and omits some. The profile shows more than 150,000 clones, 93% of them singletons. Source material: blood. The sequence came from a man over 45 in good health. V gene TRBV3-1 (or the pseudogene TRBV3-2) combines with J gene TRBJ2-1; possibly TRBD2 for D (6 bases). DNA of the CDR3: TGTGCCAGCAGCCAAGATCCGGGAGACTACAATGAGCAGTTCTTC. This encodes CASSQDPGDYNEQFF.